The 16 T cell receptor beta chains reported below all come from one sample, sequenced in a study of blood T cells in healthy people across ages. A second PCR, run for roughly 7 to 11 cycles, used a sample-barcoded 5' primer plus a J-beta primer mix. In TCRdb, the 5' RACE reads were re-called with MiXCR into one record per CDR3 protein. The table includes 870,000 or so distinct CDR3 sequences, under 35% detected once. Sequencing used blood. Every receptor here comes from a woman of 80 years or more in good health.

CDR3 protein: CASSRRQGKDGYTF. Written as DNA, the CDR3 is TGTGCCAGCAGTCGCCGACAGGGGAAGGATGGCTACACCTTC. The V and J genes are TRBV12-3 or TRBV12-4 and TRBJ1-2, with TRBD1 matching 8 bases. With 5 bases clipped from V and 6 bases from J, the junction kept 8 bases outside the gene matches. The CDR3 contains 14 residues.

This clonotype was observed at least ten times. The chain has TRBV7-2 and TRBJ2-5, with 7 bases that match TRBD2. The V gene end was trimmed by 2 bases and the J gene end by 1 base; junction bases not matched to a gene: 7. The CDR3 runs 16 residues. CDR1 SGHTA and CDR2 FQGNSA come from the germline V gene. In nucleotides, the CDR3 is TGTGCCAGCAGCTTAATGGCCGGGGGGACCCAAGAGACCCAGTACTTC. Residues: CASSLMAGGTQETQYF.

The table lists this clonotype with many counts. The CDR3 bases are TGTGCCAGCACCGAGGTCGTGTCGACCCAGTACTTC. This codes for CASTEVVSTQYF. The chain is built from TRBV7-9 and TRBJ2-5, with D unclear. Germline V gene data show CDR1 as SEHNR and CDR2 as FQNEAQ (reference sequence). The CDR3 extends over 12 amino acids. V lost 7 bases, J lost 7 bases, and 13 bases lay in between.

The chain couples TRBV18 to TRBJ2-7, with 8 bases lining up with TRBD1. CDR3 length equals 14 residues. V gave up 5 bases and J gave up 7 bases; unmatched junction bases: 10. CDR1 is KGHSH, CDR2 LQKENI, per germline. Here the CDR3 DNA reads TGTGCCAGCTCATCCGGGACAGGCCTCTGGGAGCAGTACTTC. Its protein product is CASSSGTGLWEQYF.

The chain is built from TRBV6-5 and TRBJ1-3; D gene uncertain. V was trimmed by 0 bases and J by 0 bases, leaving 6 bases between them. The CDR3 is made up of 15 amino acids. Per germline, CDR1 MNHEY and CDR2 SVGAGI. CDR3 residues: CASSYSYGSGNTIYF. The CDR3 DNA is TGTGCCAGCAGTTACTCGTACGGCTCTGGAAACACCATATATTTT.

V is TRBV7-2 and J is TRBJ2-6, with D possibly being TRBD1 or TRBD2 (5 bases each). CDR1 and CDR2 (germline): SGHTA, FQGNSA. The CDR3 sequence is 17 residues long. V lost 4 bases and J lost 2, with 15 bases in between. The CDR3 DNA reads TGTGCCAGCAGCTCGGGGCGGAGCCGGGCTGGGGCCAACGTCCTGACTTTC. It codes for CASSSGRSRAGANVLTF.

This clonotype has at least ten counts. J is TRBJ2-7 and V is TRBV28; D not certain. There are 15 residues in the CDR3. Germline V gene sequence: CDR1 MDHEN, CDR2 SYDVKM. The V gene lost 3 bases and the J gene lost 1 base, with 13 bases spanning the gap. The CDR3 sequence is CASSFKGFVSYEQYF. For the CDR3, the DNA is TGTGCCAGCAGTTTCAAGGGTTTCGTTTCCTACGAGCAGTACTTC.

Notes on this clonotype: A read error is possible here, since a much larger clone lies one base away. This chain joins TRBV2 and TRBJ2-1; tentatively, D is TRBD1 (5 bases). In germline, CDR1 is SNHLY, CDR2 FYNNEI. This CDR3 contains 13 residues. V was pared by 4 bases and J by 8 bases, with 12 bases between. The CDR3 sequence: CASSGQRGDEQFF. The DNA of the CDR3 is TGTGCCAGCAGTGGACAAAGGGGCGATGAGCAGTTCTTC.

V and J are TRBV6-5 and TRBJ2-7, with 7 bases that match TRBD1. TRBJ2-5 explains the end of the DNA better; the J call may be wrong. The CDR3 loop spans 16 amino acids. CDR1 is MNHEY, CDR2 SVGAGI, per germline. The CDR3, as DNA: TGTGCCAGCACCCTAGCCTACTCGGGGACAGAAGGGACCCAGTACTTC. It specifies CASTLAYSGTEGTQYF.

V usage is TRBV20-1 and J usage is TRBJ1-2; 10 nucleotides match TRBD1. The ends lost 6 bases at V and 5 bases at J; junction bases unmatched: 15. Germline-derived CDR1 and CDR2 are DFQATT and SNEGSKA (reference sequence). CDR3 length: 16 residues. CDR3 DNA: TGCAGTGCGGACTCCGGGACAGGGGAAGTAGGGTATGGCTACACCTTC. Amino acids: CSADSGTGEVGYGYTF.

This clonotype appeared many times. This sequence joins TRBV5-6 and TRBJ2-1, with D unresolved. V lost 1 base, J lost 8 bases, and 19 bases lay in between. The CDR3 is 16 amino acids. Germline values: CDR1 SGHDT, CDR2 YYEEEE. The CDR3 reads CASSLNTGPPVDEQFF. DNA for the CDR3: TGTGCCAGCAGCTTGAATACCGGGCCCCCCGTGGATGAGCAGTTCTTC.

About this clonotype: Being one base from a much bigger clone, this may be a read error. This CDR3 is CASSPRVGSDMQYF. CDR3 bases: TGTGCCAGCAGCCCACGGGTGGGATCAGATATGCAGTATTTT. The chain joins TRBV12-3 or TRBV12-4 to TRBJ2-3; no reliable D call. This CDR3 spans 14 amino acids.

There are many counts of this clonotype. V usage is TRBV20-1 and J usage is TRBJ2-3; D not resolved. Germline lookup yields CDR1 DFQATT and CDR2 SNEGSKA (reference sequence). The CDR3 consists of 15 residues. CDR3 region: CSALGQPLGTDTQYF. The CDR3 coding sequence is TGCAGCGCTCTTGGGCAGCCCTTGGGCACAGATACGCAGTATTTT.

In this sample, this clonotype turned up many times. The chain joins TRBV18 to TRBJ1-6; D not certain. The germline gives CDR1 KGHSH, CDR2 LQKENI. The CDR3 sequence is 15 residues long. V dropped 2 bases and J dropped 5 bases, with 10 bases sitting between them. CDR3 residues: CASSPEHLDNSPLHF. The CDR3 DNA sequence: TGTGCCAGCTCACCAGAACACCTTGATAATTCACCCCTCCACTTT.

This clonotype appeared a single time. This clone may be a read error of a much larger clone one base away. The chain uses TRBV7-9 and TRBJ2-6; D gene unclear. The ends were cut back, 5 bases at V and 4 bases at J, with 9 bases in the middle. The CDR3 totals 14 residues. Germline-derived CDR1 and CDR2 are SEHNR and FQNEAQ (reference sequence). The CDR3 nucleotides read TGTGCCAGCAGCGCTACAGTGGGGGCCAACGTCCTGACTTTC. Its translation: CASSATVGANVLTF.

V usage is TRBV2 and J usage is TRBJ2-1; 10 positions agree with TRBD2. The germline CDR1 and CDR2 sequences are SNHLY and FYNNEI. The V gene end was trimmed by 6 bases and the J gene end by 3 bases; junction bases not matched to a gene: 11. CDR3 length: 17 residues. The CDR3 region is CASSLARLAGVYNEQFF. The CDR3 region has the DNA TGTGCCAGCAGCCTGGCAAGACTAGCGGGTGTCTACAATGAGCAGTTCTTC. The variable domain in full, completed from reference TRBV2 and TRBJ2-1, reads EPEVTQTPSHQVTQMGQEVILRCVPISNHLYFYWYRQILGQKVEFLVSFYNNEISEKSEIFDDQFSVERPDGSNFTLKIRSTKLEDSAMYFCASSLARLAGVYNEQFFGPGTRLTVL.